This T cell receptor beta chain was recorded in a study of T-cell reconstitution after alpha-beta-depleted transplantation in children. Preparation of the TCRbeta library was carried out with unique molecular identifiers. TCRdb independently ran MiXCR on the PCR reads; one entry per CDR3 protein. The table records 580,000 or so distinct CDR3 sequences, 23% of them present only once. Of note for this clonotype: What it recognizes is unknown.

Notes on the study in general: TCRbeta diversity was high at day 60 in some patients (a result of surviving recipient T cells and thymic progenitors). Several hundred graft clones that had expanded were reportedly the source of alpha-beta T cells about two months after transplant.

CDR1 is MNHNS, CDR2 SASEGT, per germline. This CDR3 is 16 amino acids long. The ends lost 2 bases at V and 1 base at J; junction bases unmatched: 3. The rearrangement links TRBV6-1 to TRBJ2-3; 10 bases match TRBD2. Sequencing used PBMCs, mostly from graft donor cells, obtained 360 days after TCRalphabeta/CD19-depleted stem cell transplant. The receptor comes from a boy younger than two who had a stem cell transplant for acute myeloid leukemia, so the T cells may come from the graft donor. CDR3 coding DNA: TGTGCCAGCAGTGAATTTAGCGGGGGGCGCACAGATACGCAGTATTTT. This encodes CASSEFSGGRTDTQYF.